This T cell receptor beta chain was sequenced in a study of T cell repertoires in cytomegalovirus infection. Looking at the study overall: A matching HLA type, together with CMV infection, was signaled by public TCR beta signatures. Study-level points and caveats: Cumulative public TCR beta family frequency identified carriers of CMV plus the relevant HLA. The ex vivo response showed dominance by HLA-C-restricted CMV-specific TCR beta clonotypes.

From germline, CDR1 is SGHTA and CDR2 FQGNSA. This CDR3 is built from 15 residues. Trimming shortened V by 0 bases and J by 6 bases, and 15 bases separated the two germline ends. Details on this clonotype: Its antigen is as yet unknown.

TCRdb re-called the reads with MiXCR, one entry per CDR3 protein. This repertoire shows approximately 73,000 distinct CDR3 sequences, approximately 39% found once; its top ten account for 85% to 95%. The chain is built from TRBV7-2 and TRBJ2-7; D is undetermined. The TCR comes from a human donor in good health (CMV status not recorded). Some clones in this sample may be carry-over from other donors' samples. Sample: CD8+ T cells from cultured PBMCs, taken from culture after CMV antigen stimulation. The CDR3 sequence: CASSLARTSGGEQYF. Written as DNA, the CDR3 is TGTGCCAGCAGCTTAGCAAGGACGTCGGGTGGCGAGCAGTACTTC.